This T cell receptor (beta chain) stems from a study of blood T cells in healthy people across ages. The germline CDR1 and CDR2 sequences are MNHEY and SVGEGT. The CDR3 extends over 15 amino acids. V was cut by 6 bases and J by 2 bases, with 16 bases left in between. PCR was performed a second time for roughly 6 to 12 cycles using a sample-barcoded 5' primer and a J-beta primer mix. Sequencing yielded, for each sample, at least 3 million paired-end reads carrying CDR3. TCRdb re-called the 5' RACE reads through MiXCR, storing one row per CDR3 protein. Of 1.5 million to 2 million distinct CDR3 sequences detected, 49% appear once; the ten largest clones hold approximately 2%. The donors, aged roughly 6 to 90, were healthy Caucasians from Russia. Every sample gave at least 5 micrograms of total RNA when it was extracted.

This clonotype was obtained from a woman aged 40 to 55 in good health. The chain combines TRBV6-2 or TRBV6-3 with TRBJ2-5; D could derive from TRBD1 or TRBD2 (5 bases each). The sample consisted of blood. CDR3 sequence: CASSKTPGRQETQYF. DNA of the CDR3: TGTGCCAGCAGCAAGACGCCGGGACGGCAAGAGACCCAGTACTTC.